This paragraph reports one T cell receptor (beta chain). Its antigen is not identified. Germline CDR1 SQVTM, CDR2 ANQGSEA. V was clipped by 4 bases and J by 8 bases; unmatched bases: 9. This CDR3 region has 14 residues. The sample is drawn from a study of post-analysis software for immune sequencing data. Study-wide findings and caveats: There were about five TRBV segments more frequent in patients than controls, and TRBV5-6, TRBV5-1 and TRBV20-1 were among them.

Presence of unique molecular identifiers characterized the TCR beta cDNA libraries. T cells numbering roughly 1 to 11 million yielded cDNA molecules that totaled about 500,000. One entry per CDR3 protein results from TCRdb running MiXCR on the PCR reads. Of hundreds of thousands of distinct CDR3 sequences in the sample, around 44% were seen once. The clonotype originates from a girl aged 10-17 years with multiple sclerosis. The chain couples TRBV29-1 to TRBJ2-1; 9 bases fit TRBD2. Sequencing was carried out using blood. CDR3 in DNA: TGCAGCGTTGCGGCGGGAGGGCCTGGGGATGAGCAGTTCTTC. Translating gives CSVAAGGPGDEQFF.